Listed below are T cell receptor beta chains from one sample, sequenced in a study of shared clonotypes between healthy human individuals. Here immunoSEQ multiplex PCR was the method, and the copy in TCRdb shows in-frame clones only, minus some. In the table there are under 2.5 million clones, around 90% of which are singletons. Sequencing was carried out using naive CD4+ T cells from PBMCs. These receptors were collected from a man aged 18 to 35 in good health. Some clones in this sample may be carry-over from other donors' samples. The CDR3 runs from the conserved cysteine through the conserved F or W. The order of the fields is CDR3 protein, CDR3 DNA, D gene, clone size, J gene, V gene. The D gene is left open where the match is weak. The size of a clone is reported for some rows only, either as once, few or many, or as a class for expanded clones.

cdr3_aa: CSVEALPGGANVLTF; cdr3_nt: TGCAGCGTTGAAGCCCTCCCCGGGGGGGCCAACGTCCTGACTTTC; d_call: .; clone_size: .; j_call: TRBJ2-6; v_call: TRBV29-1
cdr3_aa: CASSLDSGTQVGQPQHF; cdr3_nt: TGCGCCAGCAGCCTGGACTCCGGGACCCAAGTCGGGCAGCCCCAGCATTTT; d_call: .; clone_size: .; j_call: TRBJ1-5; v_call: TRBV4-1
cdr3_aa: CASSPRQGMLNTEAFF; cdr3_nt: TGTGCCAGCAGCCCGCGACAGGGTATGCTGAACACTGAAGCTTTCTTT; d_call: TRBD1; clone_size: .; j_call: TRBJ1-1; v_call: TRBV6-6
cdr3_aa: CASSLPSGSTSEQYF; cdr3_nt: TGCGCCAGCAGCTTGCCTAGCGGGAGTACCAGCGAGCAGTACTTC; d_call: TRBD2; clone_size: .; j_call: TRBJ2-7; v_call: TRBV5-1
cdr3_aa: CASSFTPGVGSGELFF; cdr3_nt: TGTGCCAGCAGCTTCACCCCTGGGGTTGGTTCCGGGGAGCTGTTTTTT; d_call: .; clone_size: few; j_call: TRBJ2-2; v_call: TRBV7-3
cdr3_aa: CASHGGGTQYF; cdr3_nt: TGTGCCAGTCACGGGGGGGGTACGCAGTATTTT; d_call: TRBD2; clone_size: .; j_call: TRBJ2-3; v_call: TRBV28
cdr3_aa: CASSPLPGFRETQYF; cdr3_nt: TGTGCCAGCAGCCCTCTTCCAGGGTTCCGAGAGACCCAGTACTTC; d_call: .; clone_size: .; j_call: TRBJ2-5; v_call: TRBV28
cdr3_aa: CATAWGGSSYEQYF; cdr3_nt: TGTGCCACCGCTTGGGGGGGTAGCTCCTACGAGCAGTACTTC; d_call: TRBD2; clone_size: few; j_call: TRBJ2-7; v_call: TRBV28
cdr3_aa: CAISVRTGNTGELFF; cdr3_nt: TGTGCCATCAGCGTCCGGACAGGGAACACCGGGGAGCTGTTTTTT; d_call: TRBD1; clone_size: .; j_call: TRBJ2-2; v_call: TRBV10-3
cdr3_aa: CASSLVRGTPVRYF; cdr3_nt: TGTGCCAGCAGCTTAGTTCGGGGGACCCCGGTGCGGTATTTT; d_call: .; clone_size: .; j_call: TRBJ2-3; v_call: TRBV7-8
cdr3_aa: CASRDATNTEAFF; cdr3_nt: TGTGCCAGCAGAGACGCCACGAACACTGAAGCTTTCTTT; d_call: .; clone_size: .; j_call: TRBJ1-1; v_call: TRBV6-5
cdr3_aa: CASSRDRGYYNEQFF; cdr3_nt: TGTGCCAGCAGCCGGGACAGGGGCTACTACAATGAGCAGTTCTTC; d_call: TRBD1; clone_size: once; j_call: TRBJ2-1; v_call: TRBV7-8
cdr3_aa: CASSQAGPDYGYTF; cdr3_nt: TGTGCCAGCTCACAAGCCGGACCGGACTATGGCTACACCTTC; d_call: .; clone_size: .; j_call: TRBJ1-2; v_call: TRBV18